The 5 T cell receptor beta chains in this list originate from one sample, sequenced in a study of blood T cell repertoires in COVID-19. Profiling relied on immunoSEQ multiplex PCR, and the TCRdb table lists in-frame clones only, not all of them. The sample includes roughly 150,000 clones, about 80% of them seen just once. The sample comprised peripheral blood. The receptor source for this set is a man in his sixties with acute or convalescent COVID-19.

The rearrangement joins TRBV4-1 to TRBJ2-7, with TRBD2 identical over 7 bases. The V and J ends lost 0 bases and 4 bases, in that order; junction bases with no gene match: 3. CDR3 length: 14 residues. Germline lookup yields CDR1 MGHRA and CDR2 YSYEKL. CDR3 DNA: TGCGCCAGCAGCCAAGATCGGGGGGTTTACGAGCAGTACTTC. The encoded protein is CASSQDRGVYEQYF.

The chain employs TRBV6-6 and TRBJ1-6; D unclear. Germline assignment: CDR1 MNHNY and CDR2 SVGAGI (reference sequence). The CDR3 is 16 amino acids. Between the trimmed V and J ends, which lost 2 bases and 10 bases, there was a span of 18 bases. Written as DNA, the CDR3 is TGTGCCAGCAGTTACGTTTCAAGGCGGGAGGGCTCACCCCTCCACTTT. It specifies CASSYVSRREGSPLHF.

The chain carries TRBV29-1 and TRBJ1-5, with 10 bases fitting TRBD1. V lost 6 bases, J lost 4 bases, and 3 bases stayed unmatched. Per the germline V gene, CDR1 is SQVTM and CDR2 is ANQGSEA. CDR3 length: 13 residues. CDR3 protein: CSVGGQGNQPQHF. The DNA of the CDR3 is TGCAGCGTGGGGGGACAGGGGAATCAGCCCCAGCATTTT.

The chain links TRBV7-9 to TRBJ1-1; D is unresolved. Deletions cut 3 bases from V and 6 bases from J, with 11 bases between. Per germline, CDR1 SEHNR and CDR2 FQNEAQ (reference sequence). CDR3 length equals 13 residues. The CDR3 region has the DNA TGTGCCAGCAGCTTGCGGCAGATGCCTGAAGCTTTCTTT. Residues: CASSLRQMPEAFF.

CDR3: CASSISGGETQYF. DNA of the CDR3: TGTGCCAGTAGTATATCGGGAGGAGAGACCCAGTACTTC. The chain uses TRBV19 and TRBJ2-5; TRBD2 matches at 7 bases. Germline V gene data show CDR1 as LNHDA and CDR2 as SQIVND (reference sequence). V lost 2 bases, J lost 4 bases, and 1 base stayed unmatched. The CDR3 is made up of 13 amino acids.